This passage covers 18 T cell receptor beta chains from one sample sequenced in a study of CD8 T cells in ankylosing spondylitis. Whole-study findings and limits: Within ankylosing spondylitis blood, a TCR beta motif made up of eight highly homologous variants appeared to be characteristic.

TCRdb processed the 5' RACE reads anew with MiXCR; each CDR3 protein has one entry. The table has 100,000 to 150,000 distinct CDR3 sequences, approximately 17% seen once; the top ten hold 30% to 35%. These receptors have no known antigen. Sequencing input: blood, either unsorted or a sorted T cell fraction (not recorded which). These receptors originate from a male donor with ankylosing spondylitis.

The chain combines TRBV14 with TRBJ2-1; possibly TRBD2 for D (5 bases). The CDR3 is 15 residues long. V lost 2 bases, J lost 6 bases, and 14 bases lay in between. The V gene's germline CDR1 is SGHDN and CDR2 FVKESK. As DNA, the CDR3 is TGTGCCAGCAGCCAATTTGCGGCGGGTGGCAATGAGCAGTTCTTC. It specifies CASSQFAAGGNEQFF.

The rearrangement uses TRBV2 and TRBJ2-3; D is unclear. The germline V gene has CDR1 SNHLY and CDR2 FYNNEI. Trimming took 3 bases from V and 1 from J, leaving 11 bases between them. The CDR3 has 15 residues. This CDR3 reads CASSDVNRGTDTQYF. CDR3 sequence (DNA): TGTGCCAGCAGTGATGTGAATCGGGGCACAGATACGCAGTATTTT.

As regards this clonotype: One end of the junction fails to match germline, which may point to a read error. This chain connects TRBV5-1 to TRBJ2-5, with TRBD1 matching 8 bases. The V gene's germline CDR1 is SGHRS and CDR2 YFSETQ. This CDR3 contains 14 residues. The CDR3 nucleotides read TGCGTCAGCAGCTTTGGACAGGGACAAGAGACCCAGTACTTC. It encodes CVSSFGQGQETQYF.

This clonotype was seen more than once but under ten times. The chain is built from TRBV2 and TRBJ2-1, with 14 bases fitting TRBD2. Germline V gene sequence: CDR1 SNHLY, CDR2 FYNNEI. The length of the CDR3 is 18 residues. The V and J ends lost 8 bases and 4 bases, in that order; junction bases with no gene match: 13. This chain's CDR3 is CASPRGLAGVENYNEQFF. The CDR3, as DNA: TGTGCCAGCCCTAGGGGACTAGCGGGAGTAGAGAATTACAATGAGCAGTTCTTC.

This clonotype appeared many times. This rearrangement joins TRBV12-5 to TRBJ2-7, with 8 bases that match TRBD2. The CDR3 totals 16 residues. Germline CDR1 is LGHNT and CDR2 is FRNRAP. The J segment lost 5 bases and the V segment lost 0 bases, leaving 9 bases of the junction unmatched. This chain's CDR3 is CASGLVITGGPDEQYF. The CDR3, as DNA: TGTGCTAGTGGTTTGGTAATAACGGGAGGGCCCGACGAGCAGTACTTC.

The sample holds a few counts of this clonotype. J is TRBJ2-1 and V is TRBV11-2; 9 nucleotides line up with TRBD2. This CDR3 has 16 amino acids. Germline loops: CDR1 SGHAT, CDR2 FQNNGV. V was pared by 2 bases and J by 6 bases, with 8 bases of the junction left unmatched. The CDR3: CASSLFVGLARNEQFF. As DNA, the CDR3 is TGTGCCAGCAGCTTATTCGTGGGACTAGCTCGCAATGAGCAGTTCTTC.

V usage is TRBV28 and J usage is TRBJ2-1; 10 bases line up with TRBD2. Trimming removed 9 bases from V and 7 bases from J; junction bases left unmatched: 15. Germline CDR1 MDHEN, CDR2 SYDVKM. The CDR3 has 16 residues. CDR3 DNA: TGTGCCAGTGGGCGAGCGGGAGGGCGAGTTCATAATGAGCAGTTCTTC. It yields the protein CASGRAGGRVHNEQFF.

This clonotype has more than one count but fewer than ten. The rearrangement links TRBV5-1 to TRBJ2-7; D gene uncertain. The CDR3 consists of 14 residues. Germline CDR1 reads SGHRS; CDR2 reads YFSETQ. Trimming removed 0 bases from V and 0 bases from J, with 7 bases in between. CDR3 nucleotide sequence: TGCGCCAGCAGCTTGGGTATGAACTCCTACGAGCAGTACTTC. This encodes CASSLGMNSYEQYF.

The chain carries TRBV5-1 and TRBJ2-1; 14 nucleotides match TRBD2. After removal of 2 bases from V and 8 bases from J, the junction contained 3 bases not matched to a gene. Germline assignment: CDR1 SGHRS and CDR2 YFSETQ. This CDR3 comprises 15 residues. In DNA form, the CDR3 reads TGCGCCAGCAGCTTTTGGGGACTAGCGGGAGATGAGCAGTTCTTC. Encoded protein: CASSFWGLAGDEQFF.

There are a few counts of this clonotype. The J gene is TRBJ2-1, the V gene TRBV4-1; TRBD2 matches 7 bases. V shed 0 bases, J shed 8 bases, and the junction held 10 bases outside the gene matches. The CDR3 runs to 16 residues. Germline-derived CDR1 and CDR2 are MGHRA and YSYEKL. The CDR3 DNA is TGCGCCAGCAGCCAAGAAGGCGGGAGAATTATCGATGAGCAGTTCTTC. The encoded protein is CASSQEGGRIIDEQFF.

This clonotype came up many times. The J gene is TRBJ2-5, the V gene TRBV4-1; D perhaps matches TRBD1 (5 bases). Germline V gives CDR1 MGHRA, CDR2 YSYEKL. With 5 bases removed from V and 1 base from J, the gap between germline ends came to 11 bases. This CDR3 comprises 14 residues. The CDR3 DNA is TGCGCCAGCAGCTACAGGTCTGGCCAAGAGACCCAGTACTTC. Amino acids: CASSYRSGQETQYF.

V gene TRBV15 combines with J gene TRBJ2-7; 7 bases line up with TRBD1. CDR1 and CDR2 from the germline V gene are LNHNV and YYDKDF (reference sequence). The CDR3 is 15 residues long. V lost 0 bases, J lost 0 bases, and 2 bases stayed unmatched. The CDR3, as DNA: TGTGCCACCAGCAGAGAATGGGACAGCTCCTACGAGCAGTACTTC. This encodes CATSREWDSSYEQYF.

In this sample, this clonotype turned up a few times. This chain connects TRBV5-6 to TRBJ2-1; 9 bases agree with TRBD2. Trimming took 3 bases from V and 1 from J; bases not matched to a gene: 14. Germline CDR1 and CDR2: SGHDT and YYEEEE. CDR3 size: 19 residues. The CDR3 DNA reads TGTGCCAGCAGCTCGGCCGGGACTAGCCTCTCCTTTTCCTACAATGAGCAGTTCTTC. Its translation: CASSSAGTSLSFSYNEQFF.

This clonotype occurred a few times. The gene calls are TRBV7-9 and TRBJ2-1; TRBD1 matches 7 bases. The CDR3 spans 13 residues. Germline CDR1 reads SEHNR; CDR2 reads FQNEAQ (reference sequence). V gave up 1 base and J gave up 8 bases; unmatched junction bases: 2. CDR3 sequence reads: CASSLVRGYEQFF. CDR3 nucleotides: TGTGCCAGCAGCTTAGTCAGGGGGTATGAGCAGTTCTTC. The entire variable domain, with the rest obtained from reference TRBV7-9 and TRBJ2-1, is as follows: DTGVSQNPRHKITKRGQNVTFRCDPISEHNRLYWYRQTLGQGPEFLTYFQNEAQLEKSRLLSDRFSAERPKGSFSTLEIQRTEQGDSAMYLCASSLVRGYEQFFGPGTRLTVL.

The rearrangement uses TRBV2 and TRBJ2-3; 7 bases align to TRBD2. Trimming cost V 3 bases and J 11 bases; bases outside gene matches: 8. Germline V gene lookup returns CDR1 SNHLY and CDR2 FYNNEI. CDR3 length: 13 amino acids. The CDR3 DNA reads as TGTGCCAGCAGTGAGGGGGGGGTCGGAGGGCAGTATTTT. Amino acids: CASSEGGVGGQYF.

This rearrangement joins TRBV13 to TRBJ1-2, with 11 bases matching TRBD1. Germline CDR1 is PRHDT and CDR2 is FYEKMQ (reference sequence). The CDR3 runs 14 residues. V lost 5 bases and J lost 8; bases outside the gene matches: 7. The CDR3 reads CASSVGQGAWGYTF. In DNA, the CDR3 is TGTGCCAGCAGCGTTGGACAGGGGGCGTGGGGCTACACCTTC.

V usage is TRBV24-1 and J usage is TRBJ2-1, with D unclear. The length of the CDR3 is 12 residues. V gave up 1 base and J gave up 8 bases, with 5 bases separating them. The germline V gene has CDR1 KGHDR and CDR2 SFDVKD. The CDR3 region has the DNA TGTGCCACCAGTGATTTTTCGGATGAGCAGTTCTTC. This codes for CATSDFSDEQFF.

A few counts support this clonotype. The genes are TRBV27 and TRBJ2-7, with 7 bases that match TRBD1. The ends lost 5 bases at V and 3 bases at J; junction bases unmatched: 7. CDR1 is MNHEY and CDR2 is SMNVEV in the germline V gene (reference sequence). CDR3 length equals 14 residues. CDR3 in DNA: TGTGCCAGCAGTGTACCGGGACAGAGCTACGAGCAGTACTTC. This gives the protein CASSVPGQSYEQYF.